Each of the 17 T cell receptor beta chains below was sequenced from the same sample in a study of HIV-infected children after antiretroviral therapy interruption. The TCR library was built from RNA with a 3' RACE protocol and unique molecular identifiers. A single record per CDR3 protein comes from TCRdb applying MiXCR to the 3' RACE reads. Here the sample spans about 89,000 distinct CDR3 sequences, around 6.9% being singletons. Treatment meaning: PENTA 11 planned treatment interruption arm or continuous ART arm. Specimen: CD45RA+ CD4+ T cells from PBMCs, pooled from several time points, collected from a donor given antiretroviral therapy, either interrupted or continuous. Regarding subset: naive CD4+ CD45RA+ CD45RO- T cells. All receptors derive from a pool of human donors with HIV.

This clonotype was observed many times. Mismatch with germline at one junction end may stem from a read error. This rearrangement joins TRBV3-1 to TRBJ2-4, with D perhaps TRBD1 (6 bases). CDR3 size: 10 residues. Germline V gene sequence: CDR1 LGHDT, CDR2 YNNKEL (reference sequence). The DNA for the CDR3 is TGTGCCAGCAGCCGGGGGCCTCAGGGCTTC. Translated: CASSRGPQGF.

This clonotype was recorded at least ten times. The gene calls are TRBV11-2 and TRBJ1-4, with TRBD1 as a possible D gene (5 bases). The germline gives CDR1 SGHAT, CDR2 FQNNGV. V gave up 4 bases and J gave up 0 bases, with 15 bases separating them. The CDR3 runs to 17 residues. This CDR3 reads CASSSTGLRATNEKLFF. In DNA, the CDR3 is TGTGCCAGCAGCTCCACGGGACTGAGAGCAACTAATGAAAAACTGTTTTTT.

In this sample, this clonotype turned up many times. The V gene is TRBV4-1, the J gene TRBJ2-1; 7 bases are a match to TRBD1. The CDR3 is made up of 15 amino acids. Unmatched junction bases numbered 6, after V lost 3 bases and J lost 4 bases. Germline CDR1 reads MGHRA; CDR2 reads YSYEKL. The CDR3 coding sequence is TGCGCCAGCAGCCATCTCGGGACAGCTTACAATGAGCAGTTCTTC. Translation: CASSHLGTAYNEQFF.

This clonotype occurred a few times. The chain recombines TRBV6-6 with TRBJ2-3, with 8 bases fitting TRBD1. Germline V gene sequence: CDR1 MNHNY, CDR2 SVGAGI (reference sequence). There are 15 residues in the CDR3. V shed 6 bases and J 1 base; nucleotides not matched to a gene: 6. CDR3 nucleotides: TGTGCCAGCAGCCTACAGGGGGTCGGCACAGATACGCAGTATTTT. Translating it yields CASSLQGVGTDTQYF.

This clonotype has at least ten counts. This rearrangement joins TRBV27 to TRBJ1-2; D is undetermined. The CDR3 is 15 amino acids. Trimming removed 0 bases at V and 2 bases at J, with 10 bases between. The germline V gene encodes CDR1 MNHEY and CDR2 SMNVEV (reference sequence). The CDR3 nucleotides read TGTGCCAGCAGTTTATCGGGTTCCTGGAACTATGGCTACACCTTC. It codes for CASSLSGSWNYGYTF.

This clonotype was counted many times. V and J are TRBV21-1 and TRBJ1-4; the table's TRBD1 call for D was not verified on the DNA. TRBV21-1 is a pseudogene locus. CDR3 length: 17 residues. For the CDR3, the DNA is TGTGCCAGCAGCAAAGACGGGGCCGGGTTTACTAATGAAAAACTGTTTTTT. Protein: CASSKDGAGFTNEKLFF.

There are many counts of this clonotype. CDR3 residues: CASSLGRGKGLAGAIDTQYF. CDR3 nucleotides: TGTGCCAGCAGTTTGGGAAGAGGAAAGGGACTAGCGGGAGCTATTGATACGCAGTATTTT. V usage is TRBV28 and J usage is TRBJ2-3; 14 bases are shared with TRBD2. V shed 3 bases, J shed 6 bases, and the junction held 17 bases outside the gene matches. CDR1 and CDR2 (germline): MDHEN, SYDVKM. The CDR3 has 20 amino acids.

This clonotype was observed at least ten times. The chain recombines TRBV10-3 with TRBJ2-7; TRBD1 or TRBD2 may be the D gene (5 bases each). Germline V gene sequence: CDR1 ENHRY, CDR2 SYGVKD. The CDR3 loop spans 14 amino acids. The V end was cut by 4 bases, the J end by 2 bases, with 12 bases between. CDR3 amino acids: CAISGRDGTYEQYF. CDR3 sequence (DNA): TGTGCCATCAGTGGCCGGGACGGAACCTACGAGCAGTACTTC.

This clonotype has a count of ten or more. Germline is not matched at one junction end, which may reflect a read error. V usage is TRBV6-6 and J usage is TRBJ2-2, with a tentative D call TRBD2 (6 bases). Germline V lookup: CDR1 MNHNY, CDR2 SVGAGI (reference sequence). The CDR3 totals 17 residues. The CDR3 DNA is TGTGCCAGCAGTGATAAAAACTGGGGGAGGAACACCGGGCAGCTCTACTTT. It yields the protein CASSDKNWGRNTGQLYF.

This clonotype was recorded many times. This chain uses TRBV20-1 with TRBJ2-3; 13 positions agree with TRBD2. This CDR3 has 19 residues. CDR1 DFQATT and CDR2 SNEGSKA come from the germline V gene (reference sequence). V dropped 3 bases and J dropped 3; count of bases not matched to a gene: 15. The CDR3 DNA is TGCAGTGCTAGGCCCTATACTAGCGGGGGGGCAGGTATGACAGATACGCAGTATTTT. Its protein product is CSARPYTSGGAGMTDTQYF.

V gene TRBV7-1 combines with J gene TRBJ2-7; TRBD1 matches at 9 bases. TRBV7-1 falls under the ORF class, with uncertain function. This CDR3 comprises 16 residues. V dropped 5 bases and J dropped 3; count of bases not matched to a gene: 11. This CDR3 reads CASSPQPGQGFYEQYF. CDR3 nucleotide sequence: TGTGCCAGCAGCCCTCAGCCCGGACAGGGGTTCTACGAGCAGTACTTC.

Many counts were recorded for this clonotype. The CDR3 bases are TGTGCCAGCAGCCTCGGGACAGTAAATTCACCCCTCCACTTT. Its translation: CASSLGTVNSPLHF. This chain uses TRBV11-1 with TRBJ1-6, with 7 bases fitting TRBD1. Germline V gene sequence: CDR1 SGHAT, CDR2 FQDESV (reference sequence). The V and J ends lost 5 bases and 7 bases, in that order; junction bases with no gene match: 5. The CDR3 runs to 14 residues.

This clonotype was seen many times. J is TRBJ2-1 and V is TRBV27, with a weak D call TRBD2 (6 bases). Germline V CDR1 and CDR2: MNHEY, SMNVEV (reference sequence). The V end was cut by 7 bases, the J end by 8 bases, with 24 bases between. The CDR3 consists of 16 residues. DNA of the CDR3: TGTGCCAGCACCCCTTTTGGGGCTAGCGAAACTTATGAGCAGTTCTTC. Protein product: CASTPFGASETYEQFF.

This clonotype rates as medium-sized. The CDR3 DNA follows: TGCAGCGTTGAGGGACGGATGAACACTGAAGCTTTCTTT. Encoded protein: CSVEGRMNTEAFF. J is TRBJ1-1 and V is TRBV29-1; weak D call: TRBD1 (5 bases). In germline, CDR1 is SQVTM, CDR2 ANQGSEA. The CDR3 has 13 residues. V lost 3 bases, J lost 0 bases, and 8 bases lay in between.

This clonotype came up a few times. The chain recombines TRBV5-1 with TRBJ2-7; either TRBD1 or TRBD2 may fit D (5 bases each). V was cut by 2 bases and J by 3 bases, with 9 bases left in between. The CDR3 has 13 residues. Germline CDR1 is SGHRS and CDR2 is YFSETQ. The CDR3 DNA follows: TGCGCCAGCAGCTTAGGGGAGCACTACGAGCAGTACTTC. This encodes CASSLGEHYEQYF.

This clonotype showed up many times. The chain is built from TRBV7-2 and TRBJ1-5, with TRBD1 matching 7 bases. The CDR3 runs 12 residues. Unmatched junction bases numbered 6, after V lost 5 bases and J lost 11 bases. CDR1 is SGHTA, CDR2 FQGNSA, per germline. CDR3 nucleotides: TGTGCCAGCAGCAGCTCAGGGGGAGCCCAGCATTTT. It encodes CASSSSGGAQHF.

This clonotype occurred many times. The V and J genes are TRBV9 and TRBJ2-5; 10 bases are a match to TRBD2. V was clipped by 0 bases and J by 4 bases; unmatched bases: 0. This CDR3 has 14 amino acids. Germline V gene lookup returns CDR1 SGDLS and CDR2 YYNGEE. CDR3 in amino acids: CASSVGLAGETQYF. The CDR3 DNA sequence: TGTGCCAGCAGCGTAGGACTAGCGGGAGAGACCCAGTACTTC.